One sample yielded the 14 T cell receptor beta chains listed below, sequenced in a study of shared clonotypes between healthy human individuals. TCRdb keeps only in-frame clones here, not all; method: immunoSEQ multiplex PCR. The sample yields about 1 million clones, around 76% seen once. Specimen: memory CD4+ T cells sorted from blood. As to subset: CD45RA-negative fraction. These TCRs come from a young man in good health.

The chain uses TRBV25-1 and TRBJ1-4; perhaps TRBD1 as D (6 bases). Between the trimmed V and J ends, which lost 2 bases and 6 bases, there was a span of 16 bases. The CDR3 covers 16 residues. Germline lookup yields CDR1 MGHDK and CDR2 SYGVNS. The CDR3, as DNA: TGTGCCAGCAGTGAAAGATCGACAGGAGCCTATGAAAAACTGTTTTTT. It yields the protein CASSERSTGAYEKLFF.

The chain couples TRBV7-8 to TRBJ2-4, with 13 positions matching TRBD2. Germline trimming cut 5 bases from V and 3 bases from J; bases unmatched to any gene: 16. The CDR3 contains 20 residues. In germline, CDR1 is SGHVS, CDR2 FQNEAQ. CDR3: CASSPGLAGEGRTYKNIQYF. The CDR3 bases are TGTGCCAGCAGCCCAGGACTAGCGGGAGAGGGGCGGACCTACAAAAACATTCAGTACTTC.

This sequence joins TRBV10-2 and TRBJ1-1, with 8 bases fitting TRBD1. Looked up from germline, CDR1 is WSHSY and CDR2 is SAAADI. The CDR3 is 13 residues long. Trimming took 8 bases from V and 4 from J; bases not matched to a gene: 6. CDR3 sequence (DNA): TGCGCCAGCGGACCAGGGGGCAGCACTGAAGCTTTCTTT. Residues: CASGPGGSTEAFF.

This chain uses TRBV2 with TRBJ2-7; a weak D match, TRBD2 (5 bases). In germline, CDR1 is SNHLY, CDR2 FYNNEI. This CDR3 spans 12 amino acids. Trimming took off 2 bases at V and 11 bases at J, with 13 bases between the two ends. CDR3 residues: CASSESPPGEYF. DNA of the CDR3: TGTGCCAGCAGTGAATCCCCACCCGGGGAGTACTTC.

V is TRBV2 and J is TRBJ2-5, with 7 bases fitting TRBD1. J was trimmed by 5 bases and V by 7 bases; bases with no gene match: 7. This CDR3 comprises 13 residues. Per the germline V gene, CDR1 is SNHLY and CDR2 is FYNNEI. The CDR3 loop is CASKEDRLETQYF. The DNA of the CDR3 is TGTGCCAGCAAGGAGGACAGGCTTGAGACCCAGTACTTC.

The chain employs TRBV6-1 and TRBJ1-2; D remains unclear. This CDR3 comprises 15 residues. The V gene lost 2 bases and the J gene lost 5 bases, with 15 bases spanning the gap. The germline V gene has CDR1 MNHNS and CDR2 SASEGT. The CDR3 bases are TGTGCCAGCAGTGAACGGCTGGGATTCAATTATGGCTACACCTTC. Protein: CASSERLGFNYGYTF.

V usage is TRBV6-5 and J usage is TRBJ2-7, with D possibly being TRBD2 (6 bases). The CDR3 spans 13 residues. Germline CDR1 is MNHEY and CDR2 is SVGAGI. Trimming stripped 2 bases from V and 5 bases from J, with 10 bases between. This CDR3 reads CASSYAGPDEQYF. In DNA, the CDR3 is TGTGCCAGCAGTTACGCGGGACCGGACGAGCAGTACTTC.

Notes on this clone: At one end the junction does not follow the germline gene, possibly because of a read error. The chain uses TRBV29-1 and TRBJ1-2, with D maybe TRBD1 (5 bases). CDR3 length equals 15 residues. CDR1 and CDR2 (germline): SQVTM, ANQGSEA. The CDR3 sequence is CSVEGSRPGLYGYTF. CDR3 coding DNA: TGCAGCGTCGAAGGGAGCAGGCCAGGGTTGTATGGCTACACCTTC.

The genes are TRBV9 and TRBJ1-2, with 7 bases identical to TRBD1. The CDR3 loop spans 15 amino acids. Germline V CDR1 and CDR2: SGDLS, YYNGEE. Losses at the gene ends were 0 bases for V and 4 bases for J; bases not matched to a gene: 6. The CDR3 DNA reads TGTGCCAGCAGCGTAGACCCCCAGGGGGGCTATGGCTACACCTTC. This translates into CASSVDPQGGYGYTF.

The gene calls are TRBV7-2 and TRBJ2-7; TRBD1 might be the D (5 bases). Per the germline V gene, CDR1 is SGHTA and CDR2 is FQGNSA. The CDR3 runs 12 residues. Trimming cost V 8 bases and J 7 bases, with 15 bases left between them. DNA of the CDR3: TGTGCCAGCGCTGGGGCGAGGAAGGAGCAGTACTTC. Amino acid sequence: CASAGARKEQYF.

V gene TRBV5-4 combines with J gene TRBJ2-2; 13 bases align to TRBD2. The CDR3 spans 19 residues. J lost 1 base, V lost 4 bases, and 10 bases had no gene match. Per germline, CDR1 SGHNT and CDR2 YYREEE (reference sequence). CDR3 nucleotide sequence: TGTGCCAGCAGCCCCCTAGGACTAGCGGGGGTATTGAACACCGGGGAGCTGTTTTTT. It encodes CASSPLGLAGVLNTGELFF.

The chain employs TRBV2 and TRBJ2-7; a possible D gene is TRBD2 (5 bases). The CDR3 has 10 amino acids. Per germline, CDR1 SNHLY and CDR2 FYNNEI. V shed 8 bases and J shed 4 bases, with 6 bases lying between them. CDR3 protein: CASGEYEQYF. Written as DNA, the CDR3 is TGTGCCAGCGGGGAGTACGAGCAGTACTTC.

V and J are TRBV9 and TRBJ1-4, with 8 nucleotides matching TRBD1. There are 15 residues in the CDR3. Losses at the gene ends were 3 bases for V and 8 bases for J; bases not matched to a gene: 9. Per germline, CDR1 SGDLS and CDR2 YYNGEE. The CDR3 DNA sequence: TGTGCCAGCAGCGACAATCAGGGGGCAGGAGAAAAACTGTTTTTT. It codes for CASSDNQGAGEKLFF.

This clone has just one count. The V call is TRBV28, the J call TRBJ1-6; the D is unclear. The CDR3 consists of 15 residues. The V end was cut by 3 bases, the J end by 0 bases, with 6 bases between. CDR1 MDHEN and CDR2 SYDVKM come from the germline V gene. The CDR3 DNA reads as TGTGCCAGCAGTTTGCAGAGCTCCTATAATTCACCCCTCCACTTT. This codes for CASSLQSSYNSPLHF. The variable domain in full, with the rest retrieved from reference TRBV28 and TRBJ1-6, is DVKVTQSSRYLVKRTGEKVFLECVQDMDHENMFWYRQDPGLGLRLIYFSYDVKMKEKGDIPEGYSVSREKKERFSLILESASTNQTSMYLCASSLQSSYNSPLHFGNGTRLTVT.